This TCR beta chain originates from a study of beta chain features in type 1 diabetes. Study observations and caveats: Lower insertion and higher deletion counts appeared at VDJ junctions in type 1 diabetes patients. Within each of all four CD4+ subsets, Type 1 diabetes patients had TCRB CDR3s that were moderately but significantly shorter.

Expressed TCRB transcripts were sequenced because the isolated RNA had all been reverse transcribed beforehand. Average reads for naive, central memory and regulatory T cell samples were around 4 million. TCRdb keeps only in-frame clones here, not all; method: immunoSEQ multiplex PCR. In the table there are around 600,000 clones, around an eighth of which are singletons. V lost 4 bases and J 2 bases, leaving 15 bases between the germline ends. The CDR3 loop spans 15 amino acids. Per germline, CDR1 SGDLS and CDR2 YYNGEE. This clone turned up a few times. As yet, its antigen is unknown. The chain links TRBV9 to TRBJ1-2; perhaps TRBD1 as D (6 bases). The source material was naive CD4+ T cells from blood. This clonotype was obtained from a man aged 30 to 45 with type 1 diabetes. The CDR3 DNA is TGTGCCAGCAGCCTACAGGGCTCAGAGAACTATGGCTACACCTTC. It specifies CASSLQGSENYGYTF.